The 15 T cell receptor beta chains reported below all come from one sample, sequenced in a study of blood T cell repertoires in COVID-19. Using immunoSEQ multiplex PCR, the repertoire was profiled, and TCRdb retains in-frame clones only, with some absent. The table shows 150,000 to 200,000 clones, with 65% to 85% occurring only once. The sample taken for sequencing was peripheral blood. The source is a man between 60 and 75 years old with active or convalescent COVID-19.

The chain links TRBV28 to TRBJ1-5; no firm D call. CDR1 is MDHEN and CDR2 is SYDVKM in the germline V gene. V lost 4 bases and J lost 2, with 6 bases in between. The length of the CDR3 is 13 residues. DNA of the CDR3: TGTGCCAGCAGTTCCTCGGGCAATCAGCCCCAGCATTTT. Translating it yields CASSSSGNQPQHF.

The chain recombines TRBV18 with TRBJ1-3, with 8 bases that match TRBD1. The junction had 6 bases not matched to a gene; V was cut back by 0 bases and J by 2 bases. CDR3 length equals 17 residues. The V gene's germline CDR1 is KGHSH and CDR2 LQKENI. As DNA, the CDR3 is TGTGCCAGCTCACCACCGACAGGGGTGGCTGCTGGAAACACCATATATTTT. Amino acids: CASSPPTGVAAGNTIYF.

The rearrangement links TRBV12-2 to TRBJ2-1; the table calls TRBD1, which could not be checked here. TRBV12-2 is annotated as a pseudogene. CDR3 length: 19 residues. For the CDR3, the DNA is TGTGCAAGTCGCTCCGAGGGTCAGGGGGAGGTTCTAGGCCACAATGAGCAGTTCTTC. Its translation is CASRSEGQGEVLGHNEQFF.

J is TRBJ2-1 and V is TRBV29-1; no definite D call. Germline-derived CDR1 and CDR2 are SQVTM and ANQGSEA. The germline V and J ends were trimmed by 7 bases and 8 bases, with 12 bases remaining between them. There are 11 residues in the CDR3. CDR3 bases: TGCAGCGGATCGAACTCGGATGAGCAGTTCTTC. Its protein is CSGSNSDEQFF.

CDR3 in amino acids: CSVDEGWKDTQYF. For the CDR3, the DNA is TGCAGCGTTGATGAGGGCTGGAAGGATACGCAGTATTTT. This chain joins TRBV29-1 and TRBJ2-3; D possibly corresponds to TRBD2 (5 bases). This CDR3 contains 13 residues. From germline, CDR1 is SQVTM and CDR2 ANQGSEA. V was trimmed by 3 bases and J by 6 bases, leaving 13 bases between them.

The V call is TRBV18, the J call TRBJ2-1; D uncertain. V gave up 2 bases and J gave up 9 bases, with 14 bases separating them. CDR3 length: 14 residues. Germline CDR1 reads KGHSH; CDR2 reads LQKENI. Here the CDR3 DNA reads TGTGCCAGCTCACCAGAGAGGAATAATGGTGAGCAGTTCTTC. Its translation is CASSPERNNGEQFF.

V and J are TRBV4-1 and TRBJ2-3, with 16 bases identical to TRBD2. V lost 0 bases, J lost 6 bases, and 15 bases stayed unmatched. Germline V CDR1 and CDR2: MGHRA, YSYEKL. The CDR3 consists of 21 residues. In DNA, the CDR3 is TGCGCCAGCAGCCAAGATCCGGGACTAGCGGGGGGGCTATTCACGACCGATACGCAGTATTTT. Amino acids: CASSQDPGLAGGLFTTDTQYF.

This clone appeared once. This chain links TRBV10-3 with TRBJ2-2, with TRBD2 identical over 10 bases. Germline V gene sequence: CDR1 ENHRY, CDR2 SYGVKD. The CDR3 spans 18 residues. V trimming: 6 bases; J trimming: 2 bases; junction bases outside the gene matches: 12. The CDR3 is CAISARLAGVQNTGELFF. The DNA for the CDR3 is TGTGCCATCAGCGCCCGCCTAGCGGGGGTCCAAAACACCGGGGAGCTGTTTTTT.

This rearrangement joins TRBV2 to TRBJ1-4; D is perhaps TRBD1 (5 bases). Deletions cut 9 bases from V and 7 bases from J, with 18 bases between. The CDR3 has 14 residues. Germline CDR1 is SNHLY and CDR2 is FYNNEI. The CDR3 is CASYISGGVEKLFF. CDR3 sequence (DNA): TGTGCCAGTTATATATCTGGAGGGGTTGAAAAACTGTTTTTT.

The chain joins TRBV10-3 to TRBJ1-1, with unresolved D. CDR1 is ENHRY, CDR2 SYGVKD, per germline. This CDR3 has 15 amino acids. V lost 0 bases, J lost 0 bases, and 8 bases lay in between. CDR3 nucleotides: TGTGCCATCAGTGAGTCGGGCAGACTGAACACTGAAGCTTTCTTT. Translation gives CAISESGRLNTEAFF.

CDR3 DNA: TGTGCCAGTAGTATCCAGGGTTATCCCTACAATGAGCAGTTCTTC. It translates to CASSIQGYPYNEQFF. The genes are TRBV19 and TRBJ2-1; D perhaps matches TRBD1 (5 bases). V was cut by 3 bases and J by 2 bases, with 11 bases left in between. Germline CDR1 LNHDA, CDR2 SQIVND (reference sequence). CDR3 size: 15 residues.

The J gene is TRBJ1-5, the V gene TRBV6-5, with a weak D call TRBD1 (6 bases). The CDR3 has 14 amino acids. With 6 bases removed from V and 5 bases from J, the gap between germline ends came to 14 bases. Per the germline V gene, CDR1 is MNHEY and CDR2 is SVGAGI. The DNA for the CDR3 is TGTGCCAGCAGCCGCCGGGACACGGATCAGCCCCAGCATTTT. Its translation: CASSRRDTDQPQHF.

The gene calls are TRBV7-8 and TRBJ2-7; TRBD1 is a possible D gene (8 bases). The V end was cut by 5 bases, the J end by 0 bases, with 23 bases between. Germline-derived CDR1 and CDR2 are SGHVS and FQNEAQ. The CDR3 is made up of 18 amino acids. The CDR3, as DNA: TGTGCCAGCAGCCTACGGACAGGGAGGGTTTATAGCTCCTACGAGCAGTACTTC. Protein product: CASSLRTGRVYSSYEQYF.

The chain carries TRBV6-6 and TRBJ1-6, with TRBD1 as a possible D gene (5 bases). The CDR3 spans 14 residues. V was trimmed by 5 bases and J by 4 bases, leaving 9 bases between them. CDR1 and CDR2 (germline): MNHNY, SVGAGI (reference sequence). The CDR3 loop is CASSQQAYNSPLHF. In DNA, the CDR3 is TGTGCCAGCAGTCAACAGGCGTATAATTCACCCCTCCACTTT.

The V gene is TRBV2, the J gene TRBJ1-1; D is unclear. Trimming pared 6 bases from V and 0 bases from J, leaving 11 bases between. CDR3 length: 14 residues. CDR1 and CDR2 (germline): SNHLY, FYNNEI. In DNA form, the CDR3 reads TGTGCCAGCAGAGAAAGGAGGATGAACACTGAAGCTTTCTTT. It translates to CASRERRMNTEAFF. Based on the CDR3 plus reference TRBV2 and TRBJ1-1, the full variable domain is EPEVTQTPSHQVTQMGQEVILRCVPISNHLYFYWYRQILGQKVEFLVSFYNNEISEKSEIFDDQFSVERPDGSNFTLKIRSTKLEDSAMYFCASRERRMNTEAFFGQGTRLTVV.